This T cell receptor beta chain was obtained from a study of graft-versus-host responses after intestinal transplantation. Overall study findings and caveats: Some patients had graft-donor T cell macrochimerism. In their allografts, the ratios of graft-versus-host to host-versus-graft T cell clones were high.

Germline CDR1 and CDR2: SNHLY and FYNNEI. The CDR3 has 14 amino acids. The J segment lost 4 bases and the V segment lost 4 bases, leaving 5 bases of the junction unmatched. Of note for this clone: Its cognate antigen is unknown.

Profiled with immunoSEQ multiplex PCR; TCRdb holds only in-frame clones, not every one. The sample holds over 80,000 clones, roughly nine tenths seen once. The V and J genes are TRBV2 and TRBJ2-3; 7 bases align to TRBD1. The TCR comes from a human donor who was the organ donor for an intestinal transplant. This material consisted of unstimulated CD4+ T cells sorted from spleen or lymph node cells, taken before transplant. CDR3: CASSARGQSDTQYF. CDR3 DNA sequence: TGTGCCAGCAGTGCCCGGGGACAGTCAGATACGCAGTATTTT.